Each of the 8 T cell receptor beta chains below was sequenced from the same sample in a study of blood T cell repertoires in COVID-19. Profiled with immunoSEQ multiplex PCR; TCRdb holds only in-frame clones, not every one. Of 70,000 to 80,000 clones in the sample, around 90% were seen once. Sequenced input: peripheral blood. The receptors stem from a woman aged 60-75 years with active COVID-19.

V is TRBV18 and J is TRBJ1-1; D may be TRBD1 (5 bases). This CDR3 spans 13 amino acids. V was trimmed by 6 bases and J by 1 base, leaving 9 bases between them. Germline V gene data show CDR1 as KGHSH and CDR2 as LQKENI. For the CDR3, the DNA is TGTGCCAGCTCCAGGGTGGGGAACACTGAAGCTTTCTTT. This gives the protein CASSRVGNTEAFF.

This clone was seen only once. The CDR3 region is CASSGLVKSYEQYF. In DNA, the CDR3 is TGTGCCAGCAGTGGGTTAGTGAAATCCTACGAGCAGTACTTC. The gene calls are TRBV2 and TRBJ2-7; D call uncertain. The length of the CDR3 is 14 residues. The V gene lost 4 bases and the J gene lost 1 base, with 11 bases spanning the gap. Germline V gene lookup returns CDR1 SNHLY and CDR2 FYNNEI.

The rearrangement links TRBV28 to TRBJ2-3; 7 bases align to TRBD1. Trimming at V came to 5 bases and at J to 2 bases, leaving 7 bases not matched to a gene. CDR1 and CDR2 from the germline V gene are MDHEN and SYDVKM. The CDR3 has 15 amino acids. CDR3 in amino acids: CASSDRDRHTDTQYF. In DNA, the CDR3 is TGTGCCAGCAGTGACCGGGACAGACACACAGATACGCAGTATTTT.

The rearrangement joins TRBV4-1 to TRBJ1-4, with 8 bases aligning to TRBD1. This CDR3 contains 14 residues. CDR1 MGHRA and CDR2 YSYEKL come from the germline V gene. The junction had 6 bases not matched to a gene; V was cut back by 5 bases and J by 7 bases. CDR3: CASSYDRGVEKLFF. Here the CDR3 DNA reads TGCGCCAGCAGCTATGACAGGGGAGTTGAAAAACTGTTTTTT.

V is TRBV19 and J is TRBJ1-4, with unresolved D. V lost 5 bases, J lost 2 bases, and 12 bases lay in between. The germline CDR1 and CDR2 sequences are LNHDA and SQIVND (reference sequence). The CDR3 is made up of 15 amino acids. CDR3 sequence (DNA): TGTGCCAGTAGTGACCATACGGGGACTAATGAAAAACTGTTTTTT. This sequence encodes CASSDHTGTNEKLFF.

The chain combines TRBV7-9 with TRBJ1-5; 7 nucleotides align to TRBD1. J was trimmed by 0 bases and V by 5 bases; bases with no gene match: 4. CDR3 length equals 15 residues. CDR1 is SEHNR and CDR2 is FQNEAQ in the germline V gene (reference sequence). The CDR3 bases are TGTGCCAGCAGCCCGACAGGGATTAGCAATCAGCCCCAGCATTTT. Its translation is CASSPTGISNQPQHF.

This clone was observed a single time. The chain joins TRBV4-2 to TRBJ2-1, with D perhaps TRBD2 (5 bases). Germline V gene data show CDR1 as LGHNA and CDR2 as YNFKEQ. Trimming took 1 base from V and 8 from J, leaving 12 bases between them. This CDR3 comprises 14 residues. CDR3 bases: TGTGCCAGCAGCCAAGTGACGGGGATGGATGAGCAGTTCTTC. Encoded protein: CASSQVTGMDEQFF.

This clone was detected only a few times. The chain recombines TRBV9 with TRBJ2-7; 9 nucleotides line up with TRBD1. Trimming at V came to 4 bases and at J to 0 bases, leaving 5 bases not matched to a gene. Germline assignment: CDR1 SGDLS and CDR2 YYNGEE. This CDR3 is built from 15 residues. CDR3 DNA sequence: TGTGCCAGCAGCTCCGGGACAGGGTCCTCCTACGAGCAGTACTTC. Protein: CASSSGTGSSYEQYF.